This T cell receptor beta chain was sequenced during a study of blood T cells in healthy people across ages. General study points: Because donor CMV status was unknown, expanded clonotype changes were possibly confounded. Diversity figures derived from one million T cells were judged to underestimate the true value. Any conclusive comparison of naive versus antigen-experienced cells was prevented by using unsorted PBMCs.

A second PCR of roughly 7 to 11 cycles used a sample-barcoded 5' primer and a J-beta primer mix. TCRdb reprocessed the 5' RACE reads with MiXCR, giving one entry per CDR3 protein. The data show about 1.4 million distinct CDR3 sequences, around 59% seen once. Regarding this clonotype: Its specificity is not known.

Individuals who donated were healthy Caucasians from Russia aged about 6 to 100. The CDR3 contains 13 residues. Trimming pared 1 base from V and 7 bases from J, leaving 11 bases between. Germline-derived CDR1 and CDR2 are LGHNA and YSLEER. This TCR was recovered from a man aged 18 to 35 in good health. The chain has TRBV4-3 and TRBJ2-7, with D perhaps TRBD2 (6 bases). The sequencing sample was made of blood. CDR3 bases: TGCGCCAGCAGCCAAGGGGGGGAGAATGAGCAGTACTTC. Translating gives CASSQGGENEQYF.